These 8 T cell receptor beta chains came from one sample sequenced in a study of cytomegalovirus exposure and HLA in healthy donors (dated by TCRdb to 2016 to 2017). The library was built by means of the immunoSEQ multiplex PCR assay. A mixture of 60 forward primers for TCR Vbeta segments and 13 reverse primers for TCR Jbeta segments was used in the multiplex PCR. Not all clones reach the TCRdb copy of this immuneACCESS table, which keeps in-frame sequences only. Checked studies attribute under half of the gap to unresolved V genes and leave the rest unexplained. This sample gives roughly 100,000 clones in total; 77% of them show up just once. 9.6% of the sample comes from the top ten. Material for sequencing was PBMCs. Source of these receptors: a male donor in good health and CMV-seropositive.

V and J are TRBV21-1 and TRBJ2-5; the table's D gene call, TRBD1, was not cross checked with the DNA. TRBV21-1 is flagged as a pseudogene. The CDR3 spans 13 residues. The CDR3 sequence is CAGSRDRGREQYF. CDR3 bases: TGTGCCGGTTCCCGGGACAGGGGGCGAGAGCAGTACTTC.

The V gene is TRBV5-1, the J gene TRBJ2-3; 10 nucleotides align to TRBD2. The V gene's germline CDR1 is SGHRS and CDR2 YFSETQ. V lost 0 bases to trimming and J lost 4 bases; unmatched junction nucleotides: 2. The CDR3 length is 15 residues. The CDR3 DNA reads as TGCGCCAGCAGCTTGGAAGCGGGAGGGCCAGATACGCAGTATTTT. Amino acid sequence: CASSLEAGGPDTQYF.

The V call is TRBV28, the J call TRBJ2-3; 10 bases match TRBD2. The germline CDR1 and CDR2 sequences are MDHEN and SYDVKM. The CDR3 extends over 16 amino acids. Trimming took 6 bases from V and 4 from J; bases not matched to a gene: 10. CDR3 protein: CASRSPSGRAADTQYF. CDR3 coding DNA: TGTGCCAGCAGATCCCCCAGCGGGAGGGCCGCAGATACGCAGTATTTT. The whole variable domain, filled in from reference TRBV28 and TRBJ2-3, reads DVKVTQSSRYLVKRTGEKVFLECVQDMDHENMFWYRQDPGLGLRLIYFSYDVKMKEKGDIPEGYSVSREKKERFSLILESASTNQTSMYLCASRSPSGRAADTQYFGPGTRLTVL.

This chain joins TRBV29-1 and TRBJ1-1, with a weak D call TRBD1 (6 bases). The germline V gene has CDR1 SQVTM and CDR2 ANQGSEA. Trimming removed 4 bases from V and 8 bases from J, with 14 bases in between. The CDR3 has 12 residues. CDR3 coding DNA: TGCAGCGTTGGTCAGGGGAGGGCAGAAGCTTTCTTT. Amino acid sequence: CSVGQGRAEAFF.

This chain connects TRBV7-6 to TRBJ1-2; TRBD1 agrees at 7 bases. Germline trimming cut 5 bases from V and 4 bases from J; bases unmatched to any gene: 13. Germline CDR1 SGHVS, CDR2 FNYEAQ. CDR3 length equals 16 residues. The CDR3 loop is CASSPWAGGASYGYTF. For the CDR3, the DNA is TGTGCCAGCAGCCCCTGGGCAGGGGGAGCTTCCTATGGCTACACCTTC.

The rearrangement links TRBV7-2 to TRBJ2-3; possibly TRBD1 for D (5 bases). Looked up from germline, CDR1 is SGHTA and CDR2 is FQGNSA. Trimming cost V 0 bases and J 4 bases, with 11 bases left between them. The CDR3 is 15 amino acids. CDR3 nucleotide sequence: TGTGCCAGCAGCTTAGCTGGGGCAGGGTCAGATACGCAGTATTTT. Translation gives CASSLAGAGSDTQYF.

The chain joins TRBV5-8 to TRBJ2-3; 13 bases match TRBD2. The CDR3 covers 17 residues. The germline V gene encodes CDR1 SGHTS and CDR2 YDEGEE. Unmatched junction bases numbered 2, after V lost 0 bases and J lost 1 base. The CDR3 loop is CASSLVGTSGGTDTQYF. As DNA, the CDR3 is TGTGCCAGCAGCTTGGTTGGGACTAGCGGGGGCACAGATACGCAGTATTTT. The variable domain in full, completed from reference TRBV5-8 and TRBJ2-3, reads EAGVTQSPTHLIKTRGQQATLRCSPISGHTSVYWYQQALGLGLQFLLWYDEGEERNRGNFPPRFSGRQFPNYSSELNVNALELEDSALYLCASSLVGTSGGTDTQYFGPGTRLTVL.

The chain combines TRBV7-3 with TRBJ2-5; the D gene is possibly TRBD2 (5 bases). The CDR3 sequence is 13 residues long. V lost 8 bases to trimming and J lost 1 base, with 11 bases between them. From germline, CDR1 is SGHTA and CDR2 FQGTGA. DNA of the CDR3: TGTGCCAGCGGCCGGGATAGCCAAGAGACCCAGTACTTC. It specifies CASGRDSQETQYF. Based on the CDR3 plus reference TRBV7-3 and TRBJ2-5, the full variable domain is GAGVSQTPSNKVTEKGKYVELRCDPISGHTALYWYRQSLGQGPEFLIYFQGTGAADDSGLPNDRFFAVRPEGSVSTLKIQRTERGDSAVYLCASGRDSQETQYFGPGTRLLVL.